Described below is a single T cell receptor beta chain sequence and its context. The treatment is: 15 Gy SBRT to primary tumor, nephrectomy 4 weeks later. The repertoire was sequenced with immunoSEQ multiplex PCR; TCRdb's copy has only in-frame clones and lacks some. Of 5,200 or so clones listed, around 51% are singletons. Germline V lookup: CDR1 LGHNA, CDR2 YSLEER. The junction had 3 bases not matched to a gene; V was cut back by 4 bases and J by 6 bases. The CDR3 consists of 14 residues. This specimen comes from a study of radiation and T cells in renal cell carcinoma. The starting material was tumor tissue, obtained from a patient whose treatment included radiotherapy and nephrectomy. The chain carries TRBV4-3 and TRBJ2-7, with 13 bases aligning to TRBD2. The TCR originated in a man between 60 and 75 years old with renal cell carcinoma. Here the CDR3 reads CASSPRTSGSEQYF. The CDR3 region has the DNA TGCGCCAGCAGCCCCCGGACTAGCGGGAGCGAGCAGTACTTC.